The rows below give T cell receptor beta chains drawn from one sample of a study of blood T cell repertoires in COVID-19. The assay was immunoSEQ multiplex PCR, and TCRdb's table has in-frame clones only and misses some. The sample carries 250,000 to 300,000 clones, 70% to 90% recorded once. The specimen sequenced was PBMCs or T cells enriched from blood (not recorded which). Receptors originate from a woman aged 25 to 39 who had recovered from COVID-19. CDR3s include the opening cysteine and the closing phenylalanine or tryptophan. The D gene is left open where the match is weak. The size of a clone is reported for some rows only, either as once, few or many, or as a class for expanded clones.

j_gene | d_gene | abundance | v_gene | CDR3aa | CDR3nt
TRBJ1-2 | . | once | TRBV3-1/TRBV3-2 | CASSQDRLSNYGYTF | TGTGCCAGCAGCCAAGATCGTCTATCTAACTATGGCTACACCTTC
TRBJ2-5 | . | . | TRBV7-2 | CASSLGGSQETQYF | TGTGCCAGCAGCTTAGGCGGCAGCCAAGAGACCCAGTACTTC
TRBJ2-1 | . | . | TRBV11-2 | CASSLATSRENNEQFF | TGTGCCAGCAGCCTAGCGACTAGTAGGGAAAACAATGAGCAGTTCTTC
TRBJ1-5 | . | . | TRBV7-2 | CASSLLPVNQPQHF | TGTGCCAGCAGCCTTCTCCCAGTCAATCAGCCCCAGCATTTT
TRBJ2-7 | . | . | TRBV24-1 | CATADAGAPYEQYF | TGTGCCACCGCAGACGCGGGGGCGCCGTACGAGCAGTACTTC
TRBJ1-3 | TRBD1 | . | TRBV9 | CASSASRSTGITGNTIYF | TGTGCCAGCAGCGCAAGCCGTTCGACAGGGATCACTGGAAACACCATATATTTT
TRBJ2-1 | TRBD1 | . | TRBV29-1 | CSVGAGGSYNEQFF | TGCAGCGTTGGGGCAGGGGGCTCCTACAATGAGCAGTTCTTC
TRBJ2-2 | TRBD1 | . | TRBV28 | CASSGTGTTGELFF | TGTGCCAGCAGTGGGACAGGGACCACCGGGGAGCTGTTTTTT
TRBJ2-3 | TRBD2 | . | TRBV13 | CASSPRDYELHTQYF | TGTGCCAGCAGCCCCCGGGACTACGAGTTACATACGCAGTATTTT
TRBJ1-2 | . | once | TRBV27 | CASSLGRGNGYTF | TGTGCCAGCAGTTTAGGCAGGGGAAATGGCTACACCTTC
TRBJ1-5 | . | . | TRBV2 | CASHSAGLSNQPQHF | TGTGCCAGTCACTCGGCAGGGCTTAGCAATCAGCCCCAGCATTTT
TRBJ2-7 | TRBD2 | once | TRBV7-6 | CASSRQPQRGGRYEQYF | TGTGCCAGCAGCCGCCAGCCCCAGCGGGGAGGGCGCTACGAGCAGTACTTC
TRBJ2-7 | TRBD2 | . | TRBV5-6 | CASSLRPSGKSSYEQYF | TGTGCCAGCAGCTTACGCCCTAGCGGCAAATCGTCCTACGAGCAGTACTTC
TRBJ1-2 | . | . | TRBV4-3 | CASSQESGAGGYTF | TGCGCCAGCAGCCAAGAGTCAGGGGCGGGTGGCTACACCTTC
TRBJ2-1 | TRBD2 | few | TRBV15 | CATSRGRLAAPYNEQFF | TGTGCCACCAGCAGAGGGCGGCTAGCGGCCCCCTACAATGAGCAGTTCTTC
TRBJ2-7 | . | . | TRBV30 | CALRLWDKINSYEQYF | TGTGCCTTGAGACTGTGGGACAAGATAAATTCCTACGAGCAGTACTTC
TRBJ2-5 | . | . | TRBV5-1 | CASSRSPRVQETQYF | TGCGCCAGCAGTCGATCCCCCCGGGTCCAAGAGACCCAGTACTTC
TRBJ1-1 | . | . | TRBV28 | CASSRDGENTEAFF | TGTGCCAGCAGTCGAGACGGAGAGAACACTGAAGCTTTCTTT
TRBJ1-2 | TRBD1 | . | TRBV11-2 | CASLKTGGAGGYTF | TGTGCCAGCCTTAAGACAGGGGGCGCGGGTGGCTACACCTTC
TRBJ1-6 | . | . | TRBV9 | CASSPSGSRNSPLHF | TGTGCCAGCAGCCCCAGCGGATCGAGGAACTCACCCCTCCACTTT
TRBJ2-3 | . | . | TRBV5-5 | CASSLWASTGFTDTQYF | TGTGCCAGCAGCTTGTGGGCGTCAACGGGATTTACAGATACGCAGTATTTT
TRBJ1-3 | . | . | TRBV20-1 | CSASRDSGNTIYF | TGCAGTGCTAGTAGAGACTCTGGAAACACCATATATTTT
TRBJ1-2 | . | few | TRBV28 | CASSDNRRGGYGYTF | TGTGCCAGCAGCGATAACCGCAGGGGCGGCTATGGCTACACCTTC
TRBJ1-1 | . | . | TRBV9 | CASSPVQGPNTEAFF | TGTGCCAGCAGCCCAGTCCAGGGTCCGAACACTGAAGCTTTCTTT
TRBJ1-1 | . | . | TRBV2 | CAAQGGNTEAFF | TGTGCCGCACAGGGTGGGAACACTGAAGCTTTCTTT
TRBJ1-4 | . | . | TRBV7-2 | CASSIQVATNEKLFF | TGTGCCAGCAGCATCCAGGTCGCAACTAATGAAAAACTGTTTTTT
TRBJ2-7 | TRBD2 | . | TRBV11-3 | CASSPKTGLAGYYEQYF | TGTGCCAGCAGCCCGAAAACGGGACTAGCGGGGTACTACGAGCAGTACTTC
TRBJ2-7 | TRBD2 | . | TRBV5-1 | CASSGSGISSYEQYF | TGCGCCAGCAGCGGGAGCGGGATCAGCTCCTACGAGCAGTACTTC
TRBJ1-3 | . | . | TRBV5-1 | CASSLGRVASGNTIYF | TGCGCCAGCAGCTTGGGCAGGGTAGCATCTGGAAACACCATATATTTT
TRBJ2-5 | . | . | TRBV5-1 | CASSLDSKWETQYF | TGCGCCAGCAGCTTGGACTCTAAATGGGAGACCCAGTACTTC
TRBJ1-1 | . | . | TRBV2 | CATDNGLNTEAFF | TGTGCCACGGACAACGGATTGAACACTGAAGCTTTCTTT
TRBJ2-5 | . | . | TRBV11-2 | CASSLEPGETQYF | TGTGCCAGCAGCTTAGAACCCGGGGAGACCCAGTACTTC
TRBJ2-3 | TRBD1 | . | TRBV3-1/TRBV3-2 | CASSQGRQGITPSLRDTQYF | TGTGCCAGCAGCCAGGGGAGACAGGGAATCACTCCCTCACTTCGGGATACGCAGTATTTT
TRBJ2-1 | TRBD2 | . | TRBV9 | CASSVERLAGYNEQFF | TGTGCCAGCAGCGTAGAGAGACTAGCGGGGTACAATGAGCAGTTCTTC
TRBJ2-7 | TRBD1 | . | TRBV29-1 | CSVTDLQGVTGYEQYF | TGCAGCGTTACTGATCTACAGGGGGTAACGGGCTACGAGCAGTACTTC
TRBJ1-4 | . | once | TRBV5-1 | CASRRLFGEKLFF | TGCGCCAGCAGGAGGTTGTTTGGTGAAAAACTGTTTTTT
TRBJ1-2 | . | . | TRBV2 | CASSARGGLSGYGYTF | TGTGCCAGCAGCGCACGAGGGGGTCTGAGTGGCTATGGCTACACCTTC
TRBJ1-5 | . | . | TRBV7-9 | CASSLGTGNQPQHF | TGTGCCAGCAGCTTAGGAACAGGGAATCAGCCCCAGCATTTT
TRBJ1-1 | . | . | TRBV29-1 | CSVERNTEAFF | TGCAGCGTTGAACGGAACACTGAAGCTTTCTTT
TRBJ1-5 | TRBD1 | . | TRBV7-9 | CASSSWGTGVTSGQPQHF | TGTGCCAGCAGCTCGTGGGGGACAGGGGTCACTAGCGGGCAGCCCCAGCATTTT
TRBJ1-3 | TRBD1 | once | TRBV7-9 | CASSLVHRGSGNTIYF | TGTGCCAGCAGCTTAGTCCACAGGGGCTCTGGAAACACCATATATTTT
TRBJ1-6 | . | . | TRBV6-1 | CASSESRYNSPLHF | TGTGCCAGCAGTGAATCGCGTTATAATTCACCCCTCCACTTT
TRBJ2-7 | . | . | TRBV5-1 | CASSLADRGQGGSYEQYF | TGCGCCAGCAGCTTGGCCGACCGCGGTCAGGGGGGCAGCTACGAGCAGTACTTC
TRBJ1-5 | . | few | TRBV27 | CAWARFPRFQHF | TGTGCTTGGGCTCGATTTCCACGCTTCCAGCATTTT
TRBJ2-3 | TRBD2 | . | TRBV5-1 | CASTLGTGTRTQYF | TGCGCCAGCACTCTGGGTACGGGGACTAGAACGCAGTATTTT
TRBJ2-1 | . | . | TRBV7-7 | CASSPRLVDEQFF | TGTGCCAGCAGCCCCCGACTAGTCGATGAGCAGTTCTTC
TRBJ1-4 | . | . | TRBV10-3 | CATRWSNDNEKLFF | TGTGCCACCCGATGGAGTAACGATAATGAAAAACTGTTTTTT
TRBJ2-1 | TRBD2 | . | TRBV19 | CASSRTSGGHNEQFF | TGTGCCAGTAGCCGGACTAGCGGGGGTCACAATGAGCAGTTCTTC
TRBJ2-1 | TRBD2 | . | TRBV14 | CASSQVTSGWGIYNEQFF | TGTGCCAGCAGCCAAGTGACTAGCGGATGGGGTATTTACAATGAGCAGTTCTTC